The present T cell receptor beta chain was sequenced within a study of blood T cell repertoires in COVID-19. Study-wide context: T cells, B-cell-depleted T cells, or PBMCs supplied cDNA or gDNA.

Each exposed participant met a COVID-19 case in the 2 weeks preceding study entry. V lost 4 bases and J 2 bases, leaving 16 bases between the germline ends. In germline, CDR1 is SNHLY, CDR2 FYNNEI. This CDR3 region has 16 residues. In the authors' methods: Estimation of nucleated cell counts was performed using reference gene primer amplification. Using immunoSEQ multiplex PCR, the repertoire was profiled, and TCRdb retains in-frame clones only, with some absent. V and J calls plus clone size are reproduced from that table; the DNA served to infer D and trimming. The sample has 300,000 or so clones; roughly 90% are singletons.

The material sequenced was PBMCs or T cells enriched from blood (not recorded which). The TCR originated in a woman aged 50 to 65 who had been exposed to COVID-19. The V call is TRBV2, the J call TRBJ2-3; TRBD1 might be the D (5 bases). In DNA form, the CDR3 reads TGTGCCAGCAGTGCAGCCCAAGGGGCCCACACAGATACGCAGTATTTT. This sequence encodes CASSAAQGAHTDTQYF.